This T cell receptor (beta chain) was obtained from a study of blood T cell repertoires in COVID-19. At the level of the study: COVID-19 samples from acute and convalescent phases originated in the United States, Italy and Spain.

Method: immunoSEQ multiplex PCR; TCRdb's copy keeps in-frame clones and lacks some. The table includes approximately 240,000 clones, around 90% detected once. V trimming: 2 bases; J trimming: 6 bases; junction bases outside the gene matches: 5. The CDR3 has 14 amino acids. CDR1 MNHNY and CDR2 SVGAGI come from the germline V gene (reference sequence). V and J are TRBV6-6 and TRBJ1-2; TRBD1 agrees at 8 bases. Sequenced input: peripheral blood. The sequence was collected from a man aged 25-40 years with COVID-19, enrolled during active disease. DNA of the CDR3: TGTGCCAGCAGTTACCCGGGACAGGCTGATGGCTACACCTTC. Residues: CASSYPGQADGYTF.